The 6 T cell receptor beta chains given below trace back to one sample, sequenced in a study of technical replicates of blood from a handful of donors (dated by TCRdb to 2015 to 2018). To prepare the library, the immunoSEQ multiplex PCR assay was applied. TCRdb stores this immuneACCESS table with in-frame sequences only. Part of the clones is absent; in the studies checked, under half of the shortfall reflects unresolved V genes, and no reason is known for the rest. The sample profile shows some 14,000 clones; roughly 88% of them were found once. Of the sample, under 15% falls within the top ten clones. The specimen sequenced was PBMCs. Receptors originate from a human donor in good health.

The chain is built from TRBV2 and TRBJ1-2, with D tentatively TRBD1 (5 bases). The V end was cut by 3 bases, the J end by 4 bases, with 9 bases between. Germline-derived CDR1 and CDR2 are SNHLY and FYNNEI. This CDR3 spans 13 amino acids. For the CDR3, the DNA is TGTGCCAGCAGTGACGGGGGGACCTATGGCTACACCTTC. It specifies CASSDGGTYGYTF. The entire variable domain, with the rest obtained from reference TRBV2 and TRBJ1-2, is as follows: EPEVTQTPSHQVTQMGQEVILRCVPISNHLYFYWYRQILGQKVEFLVSFYNNEISEKSEIFDDQFSVERPDGSNFTLKIRSTKLEDSAMYFCASSDGGTYGYTFGSGTRLTVV.

The chain carries TRBV7-9 and TRBJ1-4; possible D gene TRBD1, 5 bases. The germline gives CDR1 SEHNR, CDR2 FQNEAQ (reference sequence). This CDR3 contains 13 residues. The V and J ends lost 8 bases and 8 bases respectively, with 15 bases between them. The CDR3 loop is CASGAPLGEKLFF. The CDR3 nucleotides are TGTGCCAGCGGGGCTCCCCTCGGGGAAAAACTGTTTTTT.

The rearrangement uses TRBV5-1 and TRBJ2-7; 9 nucleotides line up with TRBD1. Germline values: CDR1 SGHRS, CDR2 YFSETQ. The CDR3 spans 14 residues. J gave up 6 bases and V 3 bases, and 7 bases lay outside the gene matches. The CDR3 loop is CASSSGGQGFEQYF. CDR3 bases: TGCGCCAGCAGCTCAGGGGGACAGGGTTTCGAGCAGTACTTC.

The V gene is TRBV5-1, the J gene TRBJ2-5; weak D call: TRBD2 (5 bases). V was shortened by 2 bases and J by 5 bases, with 10 bases between the two germline ends. Germline assignment: CDR1 SGHRS and CDR2 YFSETQ. The CDR3 totals 13 residues. In DNA, the CDR3 is TGCGCCAGCAGCTTAGCCGGAGGCGAGACCCAGTACTTC. Its translation: CASSLAGGETQYF.

The V and J genes are TRBV6-1 and TRBJ2-2; 7 positions match TRBD2. The CDR3 sequence is 15 residues long. Germline V gene sequence: CDR1 MNHNS, CDR2 SASEGT. After removal of 5 bases from V and 6 bases from J, the junction contained 9 bases not matched to a gene. CDR3 in DNA: TGTGCCAGCAGTCCTCCCGGGGGAGGGGCCGGGGAGCTGTTTTTT. Encoded protein: CASSPPGGGAGELFF.

The CDR3 is CASSGPGVDYGYTF. In DNA form, the CDR3 reads TGTGCCAGCAGTGGGCCAGGCGTCGACTATGGCTACACCTTC. The V gene is TRBV6-1, the J gene TRBJ1-2; D gene unclear. Trimming took 4 bases from V and 3 from J, leaving 12 bases between them. This CDR3 region has 14 residues. Germline V CDR1 and CDR2: MNHNS, SASEGT.